Listed here are 16 T cell receptor beta chains from one sample, sequenced in a study of shared clonotypes between healthy human individuals. Profiled with immunoSEQ multiplex PCR; TCRdb holds only in-frame clones, not every one. The sample has some 900,000 clones; over 60% are singletons. Sequencing was carried out using memory CD4+ T cells sorted from blood. Subset reported: CD45RA-negative fraction. Receptor source: a man in his late teens or twenties in good health.

This clone was recorded once. This rearrangement joins TRBV10-3 to TRBJ2-7; TRBD2 matches 10 bases. From germline, CDR1 is ENHRY and CDR2 SYGVKD. The V segment lost 11 bases and the J segment 3 bases; nucleotides outside the gene matches: 7. The CDR3 loop spans 13 amino acids. CDR3 bases: TGTGCCCATAAGGCTAGCGGGAGCTACGAGCAGTACTTC. It translates to CAHKASGSYEQYF.

CDR3 loop: CASSLAVAGVGEQYF. CDR3 nucleotides: TGCGCCAGCAGCTTGGCGGTTGCGGGAGTCGGCGAGCAGTACTTC. The chain is built from TRBV5-1 and TRBJ2-7, with 7 bases fitting TRBD2. The CDR3 is made up of 15 amino acids. Germline CDR1 reads SGHRS; CDR2 reads YFSETQ. Trimming cost V 0 bases and J 6 bases; bases outside gene matches: 9.

The CDR3 protein is CASSPRNGNTIYF. In nucleotides, the CDR3 is TGTGCCAGCAGCCCACGTAATGGAAACACCATATATTTT. The chain uses TRBV5-6 and TRBJ1-3; unclear D gene. The CDR3 runs to 13 residues. Germline CDR1 SGHDT, CDR2 YYEEEE. V was trimmed by 4 bases and J by 3 bases, leaving 8 bases between them. Together with reference TRBV5-6 and TRBJ1-3, the CDR3 gives the full variable domain: DAGVTQSPTHLIKTRGQQVTLRCSPKSGHDTVSWYQQALGQGPQFIFQYYEEEERQRGNFPDRFSGHQFPNYSSELNVNALLLGDSALYLCASSPRNGNTIYFGEGSWLTVV.

The chain is built from TRBV15 and TRBJ2-5; D unresolved. Trimming removed 0 bases at V and 2 bases at J, with 10 bases between. This CDR3 has 15 amino acids. Germline V CDR1 and CDR2: LNHNV, YYDKDF (reference sequence). In nucleotides, the CDR3 is TGTGCCACCAGCAGAGATCCCCGACCTCAAGAGACCCAGTACTTC. This sequence encodes CATSRDPRPQETQYF.

This clone was seen a few times. This chain joins TRBV30 and TRBJ2-3; 13 nucleotides align to TRBD2. Germline V gives CDR1 GTSNPN, CDR2 SVGIG (reference sequence). The CDR3 sequence is 14 residues long. The CDR3 reads CAYGLAGASDTQYF. The DNA of the CDR3 is TGTGCTTACGGACTAGCGGGGGCCTCAGATACGCAGTATTTT.

The CDR3 here is CASSLRSRSYEQYF. The CDR3 nucleotides read TGTGCCAGCAGCTTAAGGTCCAGAAGCTACGAGCAGTACTTC. The chain has TRBV7-2 and TRBJ2-7; D not certain. V lost 2 bases, J lost 3 bases, and 11 bases lay in between. CDR3 length: 14 residues. In germline, CDR1 is SGHTA, CDR2 FQGNSA. The full variable domain, its missing parts supplied by reference TRBV7-2 and TRBJ2-7, is GAGVSQSPSNKVTEKGKDVELRCDPISGHTALYWYRQSLGQGLEFLIYFQGNSAPDKSGLPSDRFSAERTGGSVSTLTIQRTQQEDSAVYLCASSLRSRSYEQYFGPGTRLTVT.

This clone was seen only a few times. J is TRBJ2-5 and V is TRBV7-2; 8 bases are a match to TRBD2. CDR1 and CDR2 (germline): SGHTA, FQGNSA. The J segment lost 5 bases and the V segment lost 6 bases, leaving 8 bases of the junction unmatched. The CDR3 runs to 14 residues. CDR3 protein: CASRPLAGWETQYF. CDR3 sequence (DNA): TGTGCCAGCAGACCTCTAGCGGGCTGGGAGACCCAGTACTTC.

V and J are TRBV5-6 and TRBJ2-5, with no clear D. The CDR3 contains 14 residues. The V end lost 0 bases, the J end lost 7 bases, and 13 bases lay between the germline ends. The germline V gene has CDR1 SGHDT and CDR2 YYEEEE. In nucleotides, the CDR3 is TGTGCCAGCAGCTTGGTAACAGCGATAGGGACCCAGTACTTC. It specifies CASSLVTAIGTQYF.

The rearrangement uses TRBV10-2 and TRBJ2-7; tentatively, D is TRBD2 (6 bases). V gave up 7 bases and J gave up 4 bases, with 8 bases separating them. Germline V CDR1 and CDR2: WSHSY, SAAADI. The CDR3 contains 11 residues. The CDR3 sequence is CASTRGYEQYF. The CDR3 bases are TGCGCCAGCACCCGGGGGTACGAGCAGTACTTC.

This chain links TRBV10-2 with TRBJ2-7, with D hard to call. Germline V lookup: CDR1 WSHSY, CDR2 SAAADI. This CDR3 region has 15 residues. Trimming took off 4 bases at V and 6 bases at J, with 19 bases between the two ends. The CDR3 reads CASSGGASLRAEQYF. The CDR3 DNA sequence: TGCGCCAGCAGTGGAGGAGCGTCCCTACGCGCCGAGCAGTACTTC.

This clone was seen only once. This may come from a read error, since a much larger clone is one base off. Other DNA sequences in this sample translate to the same CDR3. V is TRBV6-1 and J is TRBJ1-6, with unresolved D. Per germline, CDR1 MNHNS and CDR2 SASEGT. This CDR3 region has 11 residues. Deletions cut 0 bases from V and 9 bases from J, with 0 bases between. The CDR3 sequence is CASSEASPLHF. The CDR3, as DNA: TGTGCCAGCAGTGAAGCTTCACCCCTCCACTTT.

The chain joins TRBV10-3 to TRBJ1-1; D perhaps matches TRBD1 (5 bases). This CDR3 is built from 14 residues. Germline V lookup: CDR1 ENHRY, CDR2 SYGVKD. The V end was cut by 10 bases, the J end by 2 bases, with 17 bases between. The CDR3 spells CATGNGHPNTEAFF. The CDR3 region has the DNA TGTGCCACCGGGAACGGACATCCAAACACTGAAGCTTTCTTT.

The chain employs TRBV28 and TRBJ2-1, with TRBD2 matching over 11 bases. Trimming took 1 base from V and 14 from J; bases not matched to a gene: 4. The CDR3 is 13 residues long. Germline-derived CDR1 and CDR2 are MDHEN and SYDVKM. In DNA form, the CDR3 reads TGTGCCAGCAGTTTATATAGCGGGGGGGGCAAGTTCTTC. Encoded protein: CASSLYSGGGKFF.

This clone came up a few times. The rearrangement links TRBV30 to TRBJ2-7, with TRBD2 matching over 8 bases. The CDR3 length is 13 residues. V gave up 4 bases and J gave up 5 bases; unmatched junction bases: 7. CDR1 is GTSNPN and CDR2 is SVGIG in the germline V gene (reference sequence). CDR3 region: CAWNPGRGHEQYF. The CDR3 DNA sequence: TGTGCCTGGAACCCCGGGAGGGGTCACGAGCAGTACTTC.

The chain is built from TRBV5-1 and TRBJ1-5, with D possibly TRBD1 on 6 matching bases. The CDR3 has 15 residues. Germline values: CDR1 SGHRS, CDR2 YFSETQ. Trimming cost V 4 bases and J 1 base, with 12 bases left between them. The CDR3 DNA is TGCGCCAGCAGCACGACAGGCCAGAGCAATCAGCCCCAGCATTTT. This codes for CASSTTGQSNQPQHF.

This clone was recorded once. The rearrangement links TRBV7-9 to TRBJ2-7; 8 nucleotides line up with TRBD2. Looked up from germline, CDR1 is SEHNR and CDR2 is FQNEAQ (reference sequence). V shed 2 bases and J 2 bases; nucleotides not matched to a gene: 5. The CDR3 runs to 15 residues. The CDR3 is CASSLLPAGAYEQYF. The CDR3 DNA is TGTGCCAGCAGCTTACTCCCAGCGGGGGCCTACGAGCAGTACTTC.